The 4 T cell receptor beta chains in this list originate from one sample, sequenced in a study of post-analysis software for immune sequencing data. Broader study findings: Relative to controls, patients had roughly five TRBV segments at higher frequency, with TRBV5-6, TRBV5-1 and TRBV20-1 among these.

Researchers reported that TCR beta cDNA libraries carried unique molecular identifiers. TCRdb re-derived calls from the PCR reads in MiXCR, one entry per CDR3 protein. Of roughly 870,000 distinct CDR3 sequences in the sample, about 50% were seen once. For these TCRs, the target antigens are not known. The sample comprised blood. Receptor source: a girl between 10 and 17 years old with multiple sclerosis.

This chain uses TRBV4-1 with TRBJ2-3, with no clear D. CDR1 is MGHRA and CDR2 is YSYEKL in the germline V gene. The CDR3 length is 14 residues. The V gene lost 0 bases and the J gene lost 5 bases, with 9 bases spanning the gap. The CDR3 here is CASSQDRSEDTQYF. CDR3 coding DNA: TGCGCCAGCAGCCAAGATCGATCGGAAGATACGCAGTATTTT.

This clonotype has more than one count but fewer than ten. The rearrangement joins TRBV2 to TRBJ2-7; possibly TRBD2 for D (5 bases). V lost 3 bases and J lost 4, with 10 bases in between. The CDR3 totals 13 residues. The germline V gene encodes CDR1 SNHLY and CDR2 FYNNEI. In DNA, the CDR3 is TGTGCCAGCAGTGATGGGCTAGCATACGAGCAGTACTTC. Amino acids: CASSDGLAYEQYF. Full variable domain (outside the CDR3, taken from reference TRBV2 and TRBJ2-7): EPEVTQTPSHQVTQMGQEVILRCVPISNHLYFYWYRQILGQKVEFLVSFYNNEISEKSEIFDDQFSVERPDGSNFTLKIRSTKLEDSAMYFCASSDGLAYEQYFGPGTRLTVT.

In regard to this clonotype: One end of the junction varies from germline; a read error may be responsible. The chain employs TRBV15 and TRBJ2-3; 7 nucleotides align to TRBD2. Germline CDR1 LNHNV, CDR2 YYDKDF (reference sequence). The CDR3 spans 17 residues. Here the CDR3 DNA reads TGTGTCACCAGCAGAGATTCCGCGACTAGCAGTCAAGGTACGCAGTATTTT. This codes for CVTSRDSATSSQGTQYF.

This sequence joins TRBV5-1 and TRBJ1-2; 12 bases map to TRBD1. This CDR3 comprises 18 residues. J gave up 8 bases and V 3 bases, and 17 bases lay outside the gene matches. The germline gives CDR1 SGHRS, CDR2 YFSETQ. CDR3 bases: TGCGCCAGCAGCTCGTTCAAAGGGCCGGGACAGGGGGCATACGGCTACACCTTC. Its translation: CASSSFKGPGQGAYGYTF. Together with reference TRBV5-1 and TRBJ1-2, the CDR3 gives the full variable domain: KAGVTQTPRYLIKTRGQQVTLSCSPISGHRSVSWYQQTPGQGLQFLFEYFSETQRNKGNFPGRFSGRQFSNSRSEMNVSTLELGDSALYLCASSSFKGPGQGAYGYTFGSGTRLTVV.